Following are 18 T cell receptor beta chains from one sample sequenced in a study of cytomegalovirus exposure and HLA in healthy donors. Both 60 Vbeta primers and 13 Jbeta primers went into the PCR. TCRdb's copy holds only in-frame clones and misses some; the assay was immunoSEQ multiplex PCR. The sample holds 100,000 to 150,000 clones, about 70% seen once. The sequenced sample was PBMCs. These receptors came from a woman aged 40 to 49 in good health and CMV-seropositive.

The rearrangement uses TRBV27 and TRBJ2-2; the match to TRBD1 covers 12 bases. V dropped 2 bases and J dropped 2; count of bases not matched to a gene: 12. Germline loops: CDR1 MNHEY, CDR2 SMNVEV (reference sequence). CDR3 length equals 20 residues. CDR3 residues: CASSLARDKGTGGNTGELFF. CDR3 nucleotides: TGTGCCAGCAGTTTAGCGAGGGACAAGGGGACAGGGGGCAACACCGGGGAGCTGTTTTTT.

This rearrangement joins TRBV7-3 to TRBJ2-5; tentative D call: TRBD2 (5 bases). CDR3 length: 14 residues. With 2 bases removed from V and 1 base from J, the gap between germline ends came to 8 bases. CDR1 is SGHTA, CDR2 FQGTGA, per germline. In DNA, the CDR3 is TGTGCCAGCAGCTTAGGAGCGGTCCAAGAGACCCAGTACTTC. It encodes CASSLGAVQETQYF. The whole variable domain, remainder taken from reference TRBV7-3 and TRBJ2-5, is GAGVSQTPSNKVTEKGKYVELRCDPISGHTALYWYRQSLGQGPEFLIYFQGTGAADDSGLPNDRFFAVRPEGSVSTLKIQRTERGDSAVYLCASSLGAVQETQYFGPGTRLLVL.

This chain links TRBV6-1 with TRBJ1-1, with a tentative D call TRBD1 (5 bases). CDR3 length: 15 residues. Germline V gene data show CDR1 as MNHNS and CDR2 as SASEGT. V lost 7 bases to trimming and J lost 0 bases, with 15 bases between them. CDR3 loop: CASTIRQLVNTEAFF. The CDR3 coding sequence is TGTGCCAGCACTATTAGACAGCTAGTGAACACTGAAGCTTTCTTT.

The genes are TRBV7-3 and TRBJ2-3; 11 positions match TRBD2. Germline assignment: CDR1 SGHTA and CDR2 FQGTGA. The V gene end was trimmed by 8 bases and the J gene end by 3 bases; junction bases not matched to a gene: 1. The CDR3 length is 13 residues. The CDR3 bases are TGTGCCAGCGGACTAGCGGGTACAGATACGCAGTATTTT. Its translation is CASGLAGTDTQYF.

The chain employs TRBV27 and TRBJ2-7; TRBD2 matches 14 bases. CDR1 MNHEY and CDR2 SMNVEV come from the germline V gene (reference sequence). Trimming took 5 bases from V and 6 from J; bases not matched to a gene: 12. CDR3 length: 17 amino acids. CDR3 sequence reads: CASSPWVTSGRAGEQYF. The CDR3 DNA is TGTGCCAGCAGTCCCTGGGTGACTAGCGGGAGGGCAGGCGAGCAGTACTTC.

V gene TRBV7-9 combines with J gene TRBJ2-3, with TRBD1 identical over 9 bases. CDR1 and CDR2 from the germline V gene are SEHNR and FQNEAQ (reference sequence). The CDR3 covers 16 residues. V dropped 3 bases and J dropped 2; count of bases not matched to a gene: 6. CDR3 amino acids: CASSLTGTGTTDTQYF. Written as DNA, the CDR3 is TGTGCCAGCAGCTTGACCGGGACAGGGACCACAGATACGCAGTATTTT.

The chain couples TRBV13 to TRBJ2-1, with 9 bases fitting TRBD2. There are 17 residues in the CDR3. The germline V gene has CDR1 PRHDT and CDR2 FYEKMQ (reference sequence). J was trimmed by 4 bases and V by 1 base; bases with no gene match: 8. For the CDR3, the DNA is TGTGCCAGCAGCTTAGAAATGGTCGCGGGAGGGTACAATGAGCAGTTCTTC. Its translation is CASSLEMVAGGYNEQFF.

This clone is judged medium-sized. The V and J genes are TRBV4-2 and TRBJ1-1; a possible D gene is TRBD1 (5 bases). This CDR3 is built from 16 residues. V lost 3 bases, J lost 1 base, and 15 bases lay in between. Germline CDR1 and CDR2: LGHNA and YNFKEQ. For the CDR3, the DNA is TGTGCCAGCAGCCAGCATTACACAGGAGAGAACACTGAAGCTTTCTTT. It yields the protein CASSQHYTGENTEAFF.

The rearrangement uses TRBV28 and TRBJ1-2; maybe TRBD1 (5 bases). CDR3 length: 15 amino acids. Germline V gene lookup returns CDR1 MDHEN and CDR2 SYDVKM. V lost 4 bases and J lost 2, with 14 bases in between. The CDR3 nucleotides are TGTGCCAGCAGTTCTCCGTCGGCAGGGAACTATGGCTACACCTTC. It codes for CASSSPSAGNYGYTF.

This chain uses TRBV4-2 with TRBJ2-3; 10 bases align to TRBD2. Germline V gives CDR1 LGHNA, CDR2 YNFKEQ. The CDR3 has 15 amino acids. Unmatched junction bases numbered 2, after V lost 1 base and J lost 4 bases. This CDR3 is CASSQASGSADTQYF. CDR3 coding DNA: TGTGCCAGCAGCCAAGCTAGCGGGAGTGCAGATACGCAGTATTTT.

This clone was seen a handful of times. This sequence joins TRBV28 and TRBJ2-1; 8 bases fit TRBD1. The CDR3 is made up of 16 amino acids. V lost 3 bases to trimming and J lost 0 bases; unmatched junction nucleotides: 4. In germline, CDR1 is MDHEN, CDR2 SYDVKM. The CDR3 DNA is TGTGCCAGCAGTTTTTCCGGGACAGGCTCCTACAATGAGCAGTTCTTC. The encoded protein is CASSFSGTGSYNEQFF.

The chain combines TRBV5-4 with TRBJ2-5, with TRBD1 identical over 8 bases. The V gene's germline CDR1 is SGHNT and CDR2 YYREEE (reference sequence). The CDR3 length is 17 residues. V lost 4 bases to trimming and J lost 7 bases; unmatched junction nucleotides: 18. The CDR3 spells CASSKSRDRWLGGTQYF. CDR3 in DNA: TGTGCCAGCAGCAAGTCCCGGGACAGGTGGTTGGGTGGGACCCAGTACTTC.

V gene TRBV4-3 combines with J gene TRBJ1-1; a weak D match, TRBD1 (5 bases). Germline CDR1 reads LGHNA; CDR2 reads YSLEER. Trimming took off 3 bases at V and 2 bases at J, with 10 bases between the two ends. The CDR3 is 14 amino acids. CDR3 sequence (DNA): TGCGCCAGCAGCCAGCAGACAGATAACACTGAAGCTTTCTTT. Amino acids: CASSQQTDNTEAFF.

In its sample, this clone was seen a few times. The CDR3 loop is CASRRPREAFF. Here the CDR3 DNA reads TGTGCCAGCAGGAGGCCCCGTGAAGCTTTCTTT. V gene TRBV6-1 combines with J gene TRBJ1-1; D remains unclear. Germline CDR1 is MNHNS and CDR2 is SASEGT. The V gene lost 6 bases and the J gene lost 7 bases, with 9 bases spanning the gap. The CDR3 covers 11 residues.

Only one count was recorded for this clone. This chain uses TRBV2 with TRBJ2-1; D is uncertain. V was pared by 4 bases and J by 14 bases, with 12 bases between. Germline values: CDR1 SNHLY, CDR2 FYNNEI. The CDR3 is 11 residues long. In DNA form, the CDR3 reads TGTGCCAGCAGTGTGGATGGCGGAAAGTTCTTC. It translates to CASSVDGGKFF. The full variable domain, completed using reference TRBV2 and TRBJ2-1, is EPEVTQTPSHQVTQMGQEVILRCVPISNHLYFYWYRQILGQKVEFLVSFYNNEISEKSEIFDDQFSVERPDGSNFTLKIRSTKLEDSAMYFCASSVDGGKFFGPGTRLTVL.

V usage is TRBV5-6 and J usage is TRBJ2-3, with 7 bases matching TRBD2. The junction had 8 bases not matched to a gene; V was cut back by 0 bases and J by 4 bases. From germline, CDR1 is SGHDT and CDR2 YYEEEE. This CDR3 is 16 amino acids long. The CDR3 spells CASSLGVGGSPDTQYF. DNA of the CDR3: TGTGCCAGCAGCTTGGGGGTCGGCGGGAGCCCAGATACGCAGTATTTT.

The chain links TRBV9 to TRBJ2-1; TRBD1 matches at 9 bases. V lost 0 bases, J lost 4 bases, and 11 bases stayed unmatched. This CDR3 has 18 amino acids. Per the germline V gene, CDR1 is SGDLS and CDR2 is YYNGEE. For the CDR3, the DNA is TGTGCCAGCAGCGTAGAGGACACGGACAGGGGCTCATACAATGAGCAGTTCTTC. This codes for CASSVEDTDRGSYNEQFF.

V is TRBV7-3 and J is TRBJ1-3, with TRBD1 matching 8 bases. The CDR3 spans 15 residues. Germline CDR1 reads SGHTA; CDR2 reads FQGTGA. Losses at the gene ends were 5 bases for V and 8 bases for J; bases not matched to a gene: 11. The CDR3: CASSPSGTGGDTIYF. Here the CDR3 DNA reads TGTGCCAGCAGCCCCTCCGGGACAGGTGGCGACACCATATATTTT. Variable domain in full (rest from reference TRBV7-3 and TRBJ1-3): GAGVSQTPSNKVTEKGKYVELRCDPISGHTALYWYRQSLGQGPEFLIYFQGTGAADDSGLPNDRFFAVRPEGSVSTLKIQRTERGDSAVYLCASSPSGTGGDTIYFGEGSWLTVV.